This TCR beta chain is from a study of cytomegalovirus exposure and HLA in healthy donors. General study findings and limits: For most TCR sequences rarity was the rule, although some public TCRs occurred in many donors. Beyond CMV serostatus, there was no information to go on about immune exposure.

Each donor was healthy, and each was a bone marrow donor. A multiplex PCR was run with 60 Vbeta primers and 13 Jbeta primers. Assay used: immunoSEQ multiplex PCR; TCRdb lists only in-frame clones, some missing. The table has under 130,000 clones, about 71% seen once; the top ten hold under 3.5%. Trimming took 5 bases from V and 4 from J; bases not matched to a gene: 10. Germline lookup yields CDR1 MNHEY and CDR2 SMNVEV (reference sequence). The CDR3 has 16 amino acids. As for this clone: Its antigen is as yet unknown.

The rearrangement links TRBV27 to TRBJ2-1; 8 bases align to TRBD1. The TCR sequence derives from a woman between 45 and 60 years old in good health and CMV-seronegative. Material for sequencing was PBMCs. CDR3 amino acids: CASSPVPGGPYNEQFF. CDR3 bases: TGTGCCAGCAGTCCCGTTCCAGGGGGCCCATACAATGAGCAGTTCTTC.